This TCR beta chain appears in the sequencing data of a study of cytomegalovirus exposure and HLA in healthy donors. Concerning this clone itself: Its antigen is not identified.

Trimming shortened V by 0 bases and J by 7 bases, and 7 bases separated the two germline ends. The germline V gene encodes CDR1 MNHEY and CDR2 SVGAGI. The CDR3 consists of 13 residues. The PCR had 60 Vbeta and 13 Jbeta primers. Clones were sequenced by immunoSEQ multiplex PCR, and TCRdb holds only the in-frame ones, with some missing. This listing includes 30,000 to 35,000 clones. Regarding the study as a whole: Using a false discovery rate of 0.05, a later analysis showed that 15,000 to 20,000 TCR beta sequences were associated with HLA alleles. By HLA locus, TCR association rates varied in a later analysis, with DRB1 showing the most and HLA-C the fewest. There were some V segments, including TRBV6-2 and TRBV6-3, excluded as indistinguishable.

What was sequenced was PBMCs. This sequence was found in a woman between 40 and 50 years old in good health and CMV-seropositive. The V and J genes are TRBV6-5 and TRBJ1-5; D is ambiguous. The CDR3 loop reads CASSYSNSQPQHF. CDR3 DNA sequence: TGTGCCAGCAGTTACTCTAACAGCCAGCCCCAGCATTTT.